What follows are 3 T cell receptor beta chains derived from one specimen sequenced in a study of cytomegalovirus exposure and HLA in healthy donors. The PCR had 60 Vbeta and 13 Jbeta primers. Assay used: immunoSEQ multiplex PCR; TCRdb lists only in-frame clones, some missing. The data show 150,000 to 200,000 clones, over 60% seen once. The sequencing sample was made of PBMCs. The receptors were gathered from a woman aged 50 to 60 in good health and CMV-seronegative.

This chain joins TRBV27 and TRBJ1-5, with a tentative D call TRBD1 (5 bases). Looked up from germline, CDR1 is MNHEY and CDR2 is SMNVEV (reference sequence). The germline V and J ends were trimmed by 3 bases and 8 bases, with 17 bases remaining between them. The CDR3 is made up of 15 amino acids. The DNA for the CDR3 is TGTGCCAGCAGTTTCAGGCAGGGCCGAGGAGAGCCCCAGCATTTT. This translates into CASSFRQGRGEPQHF.

This clone was found a few times. The sample contains more than one DNA sequence encoding this CDR3. The CDR3 protein is CASSRDRDEKLFF. DNA for the CDR3: TGTGCCAGCTCCCGGGACAGGGATGAAAAACTGTTTTTT. V and J are TRBV6-1 and TRBJ1-4, with 9 bases fitting TRBD1. Trimming removed 8 bases from V and 6 bases from J; junction bases left unmatched: 4. The CDR3 sequence is 13 residues long. The germline gives CDR1 MNHNS, CDR2 SASEGT.

This clone came up once. The chain recombines TRBV30 with TRBJ2-6; possibly TRBD1 for D (5 bases). Germline V CDR1 and CDR2: GTSNPN, SVGIG (reference sequence). Trimming stripped 3 bases from V and 0 bases from J, with 9 bases between. CDR3 size: 15 residues. CDR3 coding DNA: TGTGCCTGGAGGACAGAGAGCTCTGGGGCCAACGTCCTGACTTTC. This sequence encodes CAWRTESSGANVLTF.